These 19 T cell receptor beta chains came from one sample sequenced in a study of post-analysis software for immune sequencing data. General study points: Patients used a handful of TRBV segments, including TRBV5-6, TRBV5-1 and TRBV20-1, more often than controls.

The antigens for these receptors are not known. Prepared libraries of TCR beta cDNA carried unique molecular identifiers. One entry per CDR3 protein results from TCRdb running MiXCR on the PCR reads. The profile shows about 820,000 distinct CDR3 sequences, approximately 57% of them singletons. The source material was blood. Receptors were obtained from a girl aged 10-17 years with multiple sclerosis.

This clonotype was counted ten times or more. This chain joins TRBV12-3 or TRBV12-4 and TRBJ2-1; TRBD2 matches 11 bases. CDR3 length equals 15 residues. V lost 5 bases to trimming and J lost 5 bases; unmatched junction nucleotides: 5. The CDR3 loop reads CASSPGTSGNNEQFF. The CDR3 region has the DNA TGTGCCAGCAGTCCAGGGACTAGCGGTAACAATGAGCAGTTCTTC.

The chain uses TRBV7-2 and TRBJ2-3; no clear D gene. Trimming left V 1 base short and J 12 bases short, with 14 bases between. The CDR3 is 13 residues long. Germline-derived CDR1 and CDR2 are SGHTA and FQGNSA. CDR3 coding DNA: TGTGCCAGCAGCTTAGTCGGCCCCTTCCCCCAGTATTTT. Translation gives CASSLVGPFPQYF.

This rearrangement joins TRBV12-3 or TRBV12-4 to TRBJ1-5; possible D gene TRBD1, 5 bases. Trimming took off 4 bases at V and 7 bases at J, with 17 bases between the two ends. The CDR3 consists of 15 residues. The chain's CDR3 is CASSSSLGGGQPQHF. CDR3 nucleotides: TGTGCCAGCAGTTCCTCCCTTGGGGGTGGGCAGCCCCAGCATTTT.

V gene TRBV12-3 or TRBV12-4 combines with J gene TRBJ2-7; TRBD1 aligns across 7 bases. V lost 2 bases to trimming and J lost 2 bases; unmatched junction nucleotides: 6. The CDR3 consists of 15 residues. The CDR3 DNA reads TGTGCCAGCAGTTTACGGCAGGGGGTCACCTACGAGCAGTACTTC. Protein sequence: CASSLRQGVTYEQYF.

This clonotype showed up just once. The chain couples TRBV29-1 to TRBJ2-1; tentative D call: TRBD1 (6 bases). With the DNA end fitting TRBJ2-7 better, the J assignment may be wrong. CDR1 SQVTM and CDR2 ANQGSEA come from the germline V gene. The CDR3 sequence is 13 residues long. As DNA, the CDR3 is TGCAGCGTGACCGGGACATTGCATTACGAGCAGTACTTC. Amino acid sequence: CSVTGTLHYEQYF.

The chain recombines TRBV13 with TRBJ2-3; TRBD1 matches 10 bases. Unmatched junction bases numbered 8, after V lost 3 bases and J lost 5 bases. The length of the CDR3 is 16 residues. Germline loops: CDR1 PRHDT, CDR2 FYEKMQ (reference sequence). This chain's CDR3 is CASSLIRQGALDTQYF. Here the CDR3 DNA reads TGTGCCAGCAGCTTGATACGACAGGGGGCTTTAGATACGCAGTATTTT.

The chain carries TRBV6-1 and TRBJ2-6; no reliable D call. The V gene lost 3 bases and the J gene lost 4 bases, with 10 bases spanning the gap. This CDR3 spans 15 amino acids. Germline lookup yields CDR1 MNHNS and CDR2 SASEGT. CDR3 sequence reads: CASSDQVSGANVLTF. For the CDR3, the DNA is TGTGCCAGCAGTGATCAGGTCTCGGGGGCCAACGTCCTGACTTTC.

CDR3 sequence: CASSLVPRKGTDTQYF. CDR3 sequence (DNA): TGTGCCAGCAGCCTGGTCCCGAGGAAGGGCACAGATACGCAGTATTTT. The chain couples TRBV7-3 to TRBJ2-3; D is unresolved. The CDR3 loop spans 16 amino acids. Germline V gene sequence: CDR1 SGHTA, CDR2 FQGTGA. V was trimmed by 5 bases and J by 1 base, leaving 16 bases between them.

This clonotype was counted between two and nine times. CDR3 sequence: CRAKRRGDHEAFF. CDR3 in DNA: TGCAGGGCAAAGAGGAGGGGGGACCATGAAGCTTTCTTT. The V gene is TRBV20-1, the J gene TRBJ1-1; tentatively, D is TRBD1 (6 bases). In germline, CDR1 is DFQATT, CDR2 SNEGSKA (reference sequence). This CDR3 is 13 amino acids long.

The V and J genes are TRBV12-3 or TRBV12-4 and TRBJ2-7, with TRBD1 as a possible D gene (5 bases). Trimming took 2 bases from V and 0 from J, leaving 11 bases between them. The length of the CDR3 is 15 residues. CDR3 region: CASSLKTGSSYEQYF. DNA of the CDR3: TGTGCCAGCAGTTTAAAAACAGGTAGCTCCTACGAGCAGTACTTC.

This clonotype has more than one count but fewer than ten. The V gene is TRBV10-3, the J gene TRBJ2-7; D unresolved. The CDR3 loop spans 13 amino acids. V lost 2 bases to trimming and J lost 3 bases, with 8 bases between them. The V gene's germline CDR1 is ENHRY and CDR2 SYGVKD. The CDR3: CAISEDSLYEQYF. The DNA of the CDR3 is TGTGCCATCAGTGAGGATTCCCTCTACGAGCAGTACTTC.

This clonotype was recorded a few times. CDR3 nucleotide sequence: TGTGCCAGCAGCTTAGCCAAGGCGACAGGGGGCACTGAAGCTTTCTTT. It translates to CASSLAKATGGTEAFF. The chain recombines TRBV11-2 with TRBJ1-1; the match to TRBD1 covers 9 bases. Germline V gene lookup returns CDR1 SGHAT and CDR2 FQNNGV. V was clipped by 1 base and J by 4 bases; unmatched bases: 7. This CDR3 is 16 amino acids long.

Only a few counts were recorded for this clonotype. V and J are TRBV24-1 and TRBJ1-2; the D gene is possibly TRBD1 (6 bases). The CDR3 has 12 residues. Germline-derived CDR1 and CDR2 are KGHDR and SFDVKD. The germline V and J ends were trimmed by 7 bases and 4 bases, with 9 bases remaining between them. Here the CDR3 reads CATRDRPYGYTF. Written as DNA, the CDR3 is TGTGCCACCAGGGACAGACCCTATGGCTACACCTTC.

CDR3 region: CASSHVLAGGRDTQYF. The CDR3 DNA follows: TGTGCCAGCAGCCACGTACTAGCGGGAGGCCGGGATACGCAGTATTTT. The chain uses TRBV3-1 and TRBJ2-3; TRBD2 agrees at 12 bases. The CDR3 spans 16 residues. After removal of 3 bases from V and 6 bases from J, the junction contained 7 bases not matched to a gene. The germline gives CDR1 LGHDT, CDR2 YNNKEL (reference sequence).

V is TRBV7-7 and J is TRBJ2-5; D ambiguous. Germline assignment: CDR1 SSHAT and CDR2 FNYEAQ (reference sequence). Deletions cut 3 bases from V and 6 bases from J, with 14 bases between. This CDR3 has 14 amino acids. The CDR3 DNA reads TGTGCCAGCAGCTTTGGGTCCGAAGAGCAGACCCAGTACTTC. Its translation: CASSFGSEEQTQYF.

The chain carries TRBV29-1 and TRBJ1-1, with a weak D call TRBD1 (6 bases). V lost 6 bases to trimming and J lost 6 bases, with 14 bases between them. CDR3 size: 12 residues. From germline, CDR1 is SQVTM and CDR2 ANQGSEA. DNA of the CDR3: TGCAGCGTCCCGGGCCACAGGGCTGAAGCTTTCTTT. Translation gives CSVPGHRAEAFF.

The gene calls are TRBV28 and TRBJ2-1; 10 positions agree with TRBD1. The CDR3 contains 16 residues. CDR1 and CDR2 (germline): MDHEN, SYDVKM. V was clipped by 5 bases and J by 8 bases; unmatched bases: 12. CDR3 in amino acids: CASSPSPGQGFDEQFF. The DNA for the CDR3 is TGTGCCAGCAGTCCCTCTCCGGGACAGGGGTTCGATGAGCAGTTCTTC.

J is TRBJ2-1 and V is TRBV5-1; perhaps TRBD2 as D (6 bases). V lost 2 bases to trimming and J lost 9 bases, with 15 bases between them. In germline, CDR1 is SGHRS, CDR2 YFSETQ. The CDR3 totals 14 residues. As DNA, the CDR3 is TGCGCCAGCAGCTTAGGAGGGAGCCGGGGTGAGCAGTTCTTC. Encoded protein: CASSLGGSRGEQFF. Variable domain in full (rest from reference TRBV5-1 and TRBJ2-1): KAGVTQTPRYLIKTRGQQVTLSCSPISGHRSVSWYQQTPGQGLQFLFEYFSETQRNKGNFPGRFSGRQFSNSRSEMNVSTLELGDSALYLCASSLGGSRGEQFFGPGTRLTVL.

The CDR3 nucleotides read TGTGCCAGCAGTAGGGGACAGGTAAACTACGAGCAGTACTTC. This gives the protein CASSRGQVNYEQYF. This rearrangement joins TRBV12-3 or TRBV12-4 to TRBJ2-7, with 8 bases aligning to TRBD1. J lost 3 bases, V lost 5 bases, and 6 bases had no gene match. The CDR3 consists of 14 residues.